The 29 T cell receptor beta chains given below trace back to one sample, sequenced in a study of T-cell reconstitution after alpha-beta-depleted transplantation in children. As it was prepared, the TCRbeta library received unique molecular identifiers. Via MiXCR, TCRdb re-called the PCR reads, giving one row per CDR3 protein. The sample lists some 840,000 distinct CDR3 sequences; 15% to 20% were seen once. Here the sequenced sample was PBMCs, mostly from graft donor cells, taken 360 days after TCRalphabeta/CD19-depleted stem cell transplant. These receptor sequences come from a male patient younger than 18 who had a stem cell transplant for acute lymphoblastic leukemia, so the T cells may come from the graft donor.

This chain uses TRBV4-1 with TRBJ2-1; tentatively, D is TRBD2 (7 bases). Trimming removed 0 bases from V and 9 bases from J, with 15 bases in between. The CDR3 has 15 amino acids. In germline, CDR1 is MGHRA, CDR2 YSYEKL. The DNA of the CDR3 is TGCGCCAGCAGCCAAGAACTGGGGGCGGGAGTTGAGCAGTTCTTC. Protein product: CASSQELGAGVEQFF.

The chain joins TRBV7-9 to TRBJ2-2; 7 bases match TRBD2. Looked up from germline, CDR1 is SEHNR and CDR2 is FQNEAQ (reference sequence). The J segment lost 4 bases and the V segment lost 4 bases, leaving 12 bases of the junction unmatched. The CDR3 consists of 17 residues. CDR3 protein: CASSSRRTRTGTGELFF. The CDR3 DNA reads as TGTGCCAGCAGCTCGAGGAGGACTAGAACAGGCACCGGGGAGCTGTTTTTT.

The chain is built from TRBV4-1 and TRBJ2-1; D is possibly TRBD2 (6 bases). Per germline, CDR1 MGHRA and CDR2 YSYEKL. The CDR3 sequence is 15 residues long. Trimming removed 0 bases from V and 9 bases from J, with 15 bases in between. CDR3 nucleotide sequence: TGCGCCAGCAGCCAAGATCATTGGCGGGGCGGTGAGCAGTTCTTC. Its translation is CASSQDHWRGGEQFF.

The DNA of the CDR3 is TGTGCCAGCCGCCCATTTGTCCTGGATACGCAGTATTTT. Translated, it gives CASRPFVLDTQYF. The J gene is TRBJ2-3, the V gene TRBV2; the D is unclear. The CDR3 length is 13 residues. Germline values: CDR1 SNHLY, CDR2 FYNNEI. The germline V and J ends were trimmed by 8 bases and 6 bases, with 15 bases remaining between them. Together with reference TRBV2 and TRBJ2-3, the CDR3 gives the full variable domain: EPEVTQTPSHQVTQMGQEVILRCVPISNHLYFYWYRQILGQKVEFLVSFYNNEISEKSEIFDDQFSVERPDGSNFTLKIRSTKLEDSAMYFCASRPFVLDTQYFGPGTRLTVL.

In its sample, this clonotype was seen a few times. The rearrangement links TRBV4-2 to TRBJ2-2; maybe TRBD1 (7 bases). This CDR3 spans 19 amino acids. Trimming shortened V by 2 bases and J by 0 bases, and 19 bases separated the two germline ends. CDR1 is LGHNA and CDR2 is YNFKEQ in the germline V gene. CDR3 region: CASSQRWWRGRANTGELFF. The CDR3, as DNA: TGTGCCAGCAGCCAAAGGTGGTGGAGGGGGCGTGCGAACACCGGGGAGCTGTTTTTT.

This clonotype was picked up a small number of times. This chain connects TRBV12-3 or TRBV12-4 to TRBJ2-2; 7 bases line up with TRBD2. The CDR3 sequence is 18 residues long. J lost 5 bases, V lost 9 bases, and 21 bases had no gene match. CDR3 region: CASTPSGNVTMRTGELFF. The CDR3 region has the DNA TGTGCCAGTACCCCTAGCGGAAACGTCACTATGCGGACCGGGGAGCTGTTTTTT.

The table lists this clonotype with many counts. One end of the junction varies from germline; a read error may be responsible. The chain carries TRBV19 and TRBJ2-2; D is unclear. The CDR3 covers 15 residues. Germline V CDR1 and CDR2: LNHDA, SQIVND (reference sequence). The DNA of the CDR3 is TGTGCCACTAGTATGCGGACGTCGAACACCGGGGAGCTGTTTTTT. It codes for CATSMRTSNTGELFF.

This clonotype was seen at least ten times. The chain is built from TRBV28 and TRBJ2-7; the match to TRBD2 covers 7 bases. CDR1 is MDHEN, CDR2 SYDVKM, per germline. The CDR3 is 15 amino acids. J was trimmed by 3 bases and V by 7 bases; bases with no gene match: 12. In DNA form, the CDR3 reads TGTGCCAGCACCCCCTTTGCGGGAGTCATCTACGAGCAGTACTTC. It codes for CASTPFAGVIYEQYF.

The genes are TRBV5-1 and TRBJ2-2, with a tentative D call TRBD2 (6 bases). The CDR3 spans 16 residues. In germline, CDR1 is SGHRS, CDR2 YFSETQ. V was trimmed by 0 bases and J by 3 bases, leaving 12 bases between them. The CDR3 sequence is CASSLVLSGYTGELFF. CDR3 DNA: TGCGCCAGCAGCTTGGTCCTGAGCGGGTACACCGGGGAGCTGTTTTTT. The variable domain in full, with the rest retrieved from reference TRBV5-1 and TRBJ2-2, is KAGVTQTPRYLIKTRGQQVTLSCSPISGHRSVSWYQQTPGQGLQFLFEYFSETQRNKGNFPGRFSGRQFSNSRSEMNVSTLELGDSALYLCASSLVLSGYTGELFFGEGSRLTVL.

V gene TRBV20-1 combines with J gene TRBJ2-7; TRBD2 is a possible D gene (5 bases). The CDR3 consists of 11 residues. Germline V gene sequence: CDR1 DFQATT, CDR2 SNEGSKA (reference sequence). V was clipped by 5 bases and J by 11 bases, with 16 bases between them. The CDR3 coding sequence is TGCAGTGCTCTTGGACTCCGTTGGGAGTACTTC. Amino acid sequence: CSALGLRWEYF.

CDR3 sequence reads: CASSLAPSGSSGELFF. The CDR3 DNA is TGTGCCAGCAGCTTAGCCCCTAGCGGGAGCTCCGGGGAGCTGTTTTTT. This rearrangement joins TRBV7-2 to TRBJ2-2; 10 bases match TRBD2. CDR3 length equals 16 residues. Germline CDR1 is SGHTA and CDR2 is FQGNSA. Trimming removed 0 bases from V and 6 bases from J; junction bases left unmatched: 4.

This clonotype has a count of ten or more. The chain has TRBV24-1 and TRBJ2-2, with D hard to call. Germline V CDR1 and CDR2: KGHDR, SFDVKD. The CDR3 is 11 residues long. V shed 1 base and J shed 12 bases, with 5 bases lying between them. CDR3 DNA: TGTGCCACCAGTGATTTTTGGCAGCTGTTTTTT. It codes for CATSDFWQLFF.

This clonotype appeared many times. V is TRBV12-3 or TRBV12-4 and J is TRBJ2-3; D tentatively reads TRBD1 or TRBD2 (5 bases each). Deletions cut 3 bases from V and 4 bases from J, with 14 bases between. The length of the CDR3 is 15 residues. CDR3 region: CASSFRAGRADTQYF. CDR3 sequence (DNA): TGTGCCAGCAGTTTTAGGGCAGGGCGGGCAGATACGCAGTATTTT.

For this clonotype: A much larger clone sits a single nucleotide away, making a read error possible. V is TRBV5-1 and J is TRBJ2-2; 11 bases agree with TRBD2. CDR1 SGHRS and CDR2 YFSETQ come from the germline V gene. CDR3 length equals 21 residues. The V segment lost 4 bases and the J segment 9 bases; nucleotides outside the gene matches: 26. CDR3 residues: CASSVAPGLAAAPRKTRELFF. Written as DNA, the CDR3 is TGCGCCAGCAGCGTAGCCCCGGGACTAGCGGCTGCACCTAGAAAAACCAGGGAGCTGTTTTTT. Drawing the rest from reference TRBV5-1 and TRBJ2-2, the complete variable domain is KAGVTQTPRYLIKTRGQQVTLSCSPISGHRSVSWYQQTPGQGLQFLFEYFSETQRNKGNFPGRFSGRQFSNSRSEMNVSTLELGDSALYLCASSVAPGLAAAPRKTRELFFGEGSRLTVL.

This clonotype occurred a few times. The rearrangement joins TRBV20-1 to TRBJ2-2; no clear D gene. The CDR3 contains 11 residues. V gave up 4 bases and J gave up 4 bases, with 4 bases separating them. The V gene's germline CDR1 is DFQATT and CDR2 SNEGSKA (reference sequence). The CDR3 here is CSAMATGELFF. CDR3 in DNA: TGCAGTGCTATGGCCACCGGGGAGCTGTTTTTT.

This clonotype was detected a few times. V gene TRBV27 combines with J gene TRBJ1-1; 9 bases are a match to TRBD1. The V segment lost 6 bases and the J segment 4 bases; nucleotides outside the gene matches: 6. Per the germline V gene, CDR1 is MNHEY and CDR2 is SMNVEV (reference sequence). The CDR3 has 14 residues. The CDR3 DNA sequence: TGTGCCAGCAGCTCTCCGGGACAGGGCACTGAAGCTTTCTTT. This encodes CASSSPGQGTEAFF.

The table lists this clonotype with a few counts. The V call is TRBV3-1, the J call TRBJ1-5; no reliable D call. CDR3 length: 14 amino acids. V lost 6 bases, J lost 2 bases, and 11 bases lay in between. CDR1 is LGHDT and CDR2 is YNNKEL in the germline V gene (reference sequence). The CDR3 reads CASSRTMGNQPQHF. For the CDR3, the DNA is TGTGCCAGCAGTCGAACTATGGGCAATCAGCCCCAGCATTTT.

The genes are TRBV11-2 and TRBJ2-1; 13 bases fit TRBD2. V gave up 1 base and J gave up 4 bases; unmatched junction bases: 7. Germline V gives CDR1 SGHAT, CDR2 FQNNGV. The CDR3 totals 18 residues. CDR3 sequence reads: CASSLVMRLAGGYNEQFF. CDR3 nucleotide sequence: TGTGCCAGCAGCTTAGTGATGCGACTAGCGGGGGGTTACAATGAGCAGTTCTTC.

The chain has TRBV5-1 and TRBJ2-1; 11 nucleotides match TRBD2. With 4 bases clipped from V and 5 bases from J, the junction kept 8 bases outside the gene matches. Germline V CDR1 and CDR2: SGHRS, YFSETQ. The CDR3 is 16 residues long. CDR3 region: CASSDAGTSGHNEQFF. DNA for the CDR3: TGCGCCAGCAGCGACGCCGGGACTAGCGGTCACAATGAGCAGTTCTTC.

The chain has TRBV9 and TRBJ2-7, with D possibly being TRBD1 or TRBD2 (5 bases each). V was pared by 3 bases and J by 9 bases, with 16 bases between. Germline loops: CDR1 SGDLS, CDR2 YYNGEE. There are 13 residues in the CDR3. The CDR3 DNA is TGTGCCAGCAGCGAATCCGGGACCGCCGCGCAGTACTTC. It translates to CASSESGTAAQYF.

The chain combines TRBV6-7 with TRBJ2-7; TRBD2 matches 12 bases. TRBV6-7 counts as an open reading frame of uncertain function. V gave up 1 base and J gave up 2 bases; unmatched junction bases: 15. The CDR3 loop spans 20 amino acids. CDR3 sequence reads: CASSYWGTTSGREPTYEQYF. The CDR3 nucleotides are TGTGCCAGCAGTTACTGGGGAACGACTAGCGGGAGAGAGCCCACCTACGAGCAGTACTTC.

The chain is built from TRBV29-1 and TRBJ2-1, with 7 bases matching TRBD2. CDR3 length equals 14 residues. CDR1 is SQVTM and CDR2 is ANQGSEA in the germline V gene. Losses at the gene ends were 7 bases for V and 2 bases for J; bases not matched to a gene: 8. The CDR3 sequence: CSATTGTTYNEQFF. In DNA, the CDR3 is TGCAGCGCGACGACCGGGACTACCTACAATGAGCAGTTCTTC.

This clonotype was seen repeatedly, ten times or more. V gene TRBV5-1 combines with J gene TRBJ2-2; 12 nucleotides line up with TRBD2. CDR3 length equals 16 residues. Germline CDR1 reads SGHRS; CDR2 reads YFSETQ. Trimming took 4 bases from V and 7 from J; bases not matched to a gene: 8. The CDR3 region is CASSPRLAGVDGELFF. Here the CDR3 DNA reads TGCGCCAGCAGCCCCAGACTAGCGGGAGTCGACGGGGAGCTGTTTTTT. Supplemented by reference TRBV5-1 and TRBJ2-2, the full variable domain reads KAGVTQTPRYLIKTRGQQVTLSCSPISGHRSVSWYQQTPGQGLQFLFEYFSETQRNKGNFPGRFSGRQFSNSRSEMNVSTLELGDSALYLCASSPRLAGVDGELFFGEGSRLTVL.

The chain is built from TRBV18 and TRBJ2-1; D may be TRBD1 (5 bases). Germline V gene sequence: CDR1 KGHSH, CDR2 LQKENI. Trimming shortened V by 6 bases and J by 10 bases, and 10 bases separated the two germline ends. The CDR3 contains 11 residues. The CDR3 sequence: CASSPDSEQFF. The CDR3 coding sequence is TGTGCCAGCTCCCCCGACAGCGAGCAGTTCTTC. The complete variable domain, with remaining parts taken from reference TRBV18 and TRBJ2-1, reads NAGVMQNPRHLVRRRGQEARLRCSPMKGHSHVYWYRQLPEEGLKFMVYLQKENIIDESGMPKERFSAEFPKEGPSILRIQQVVRGDSAAYFCASSPDSEQFFGPGTRLTVL.

This clonotype was recorded a few times. V usage is TRBV7-8 and J usage is TRBJ2-2; 7 bases line up with TRBD2. The length of the CDR3 is 14 residues. Germline V gives CDR1 SGHVS, CDR2 FQNEAQ. The J segment lost 4 bases and the V segment lost 6 bases, leaving 5 bases of the junction unmatched. This CDR3 is CASSTTSSTGELFF. CDR3 coding DNA: TGTGCCAGCAGTACGACTAGCTCCACCGGGGAGCTGTTTTTT.

This clonotype has just a few counts. J is TRBJ2-5 and V is TRBV5-1, with 7 bases lining up with TRBD1. After removal of 5 bases from V and 2 bases from J, the junction contained 12 bases not matched to a gene. The germline V gene encodes CDR1 SGHRS and CDR2 YFSETQ. The CDR3 is 16 residues long. The CDR3 DNA follows: TGCGCCAGCAGGTCCTTAAGCGGCAGGGGGCAAGAGACCCAGTACTTC. Translation gives CASRSLSGRGQETQYF.

The sample holds many counts of this clonotype. The chain recombines TRBV12-3 or TRBV12-4 with TRBJ2-1; TRBD2 aligns across 8 bases. Trimming at V came to 5 bases and at J to 8 bases, leaving 2 bases not matched to a gene. The CDR3 contains 12 residues. The CDR3 loop is CASSPGGDEQFF. In DNA form, the CDR3 reads TGTGCCAGCAGTCCCGGGGGGGATGAGCAGTTCTTC.

A few counts support this clonotype. The rearrangement uses TRBV20-1 and TRBJ2-7; perhaps TRBD1 as D (6 bases). The CDR3 totals 15 residues. Germline CDR1 DFQATT, CDR2 SNEGSKA (reference sequence). The V end lost 0 bases, the J end lost 2 bases, and 14 bases lay between the germline ends. The CDR3 reads CSARDLARGPYEQYF. In nucleotides, the CDR3 is TGCAGTGCTAGAGATCTGGCCAGGGGCCCCTACGAGCAGTACTTC.

This clonotype was counted only a few times. V usage is TRBV11-1 and J usage is TRBJ2-1; no clear D gene. The CDR3 covers 18 residues. Deletions cut 0 bases from V and 0 bases from J, with 15 bases between. Germline CDR1 and CDR2: SGHAT and FQDESV (reference sequence). The CDR3 sequence is CASSLAWTNLGSYNEQFF. CDR3 nucleotides: TGTGCCAGCAGCTTAGCCTGGACGAACCTGGGCTCCTACAATGAGCAGTTCTTC.